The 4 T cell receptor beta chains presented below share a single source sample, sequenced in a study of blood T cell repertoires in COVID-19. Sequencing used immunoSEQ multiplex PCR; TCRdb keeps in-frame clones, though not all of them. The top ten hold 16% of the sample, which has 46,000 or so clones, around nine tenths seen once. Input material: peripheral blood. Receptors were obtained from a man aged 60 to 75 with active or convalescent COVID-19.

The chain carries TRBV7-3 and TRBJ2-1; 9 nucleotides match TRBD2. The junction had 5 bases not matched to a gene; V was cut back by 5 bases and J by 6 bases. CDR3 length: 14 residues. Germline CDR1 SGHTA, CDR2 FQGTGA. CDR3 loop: CASSVLSGGNEQFF. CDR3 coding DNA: TGTGCCAGCAGCGTCCTTAGCGGGGGCAATGAGCAGTTCTTC.

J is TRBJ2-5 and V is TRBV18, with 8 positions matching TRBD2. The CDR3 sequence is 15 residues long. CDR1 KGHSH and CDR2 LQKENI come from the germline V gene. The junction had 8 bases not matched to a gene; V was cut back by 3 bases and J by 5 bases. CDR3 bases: TGTGCCAGCTCACCGACTCGGGGGGGTCCGGAGACCCAGTACTTC. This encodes CASSPTRGGPETQYF.

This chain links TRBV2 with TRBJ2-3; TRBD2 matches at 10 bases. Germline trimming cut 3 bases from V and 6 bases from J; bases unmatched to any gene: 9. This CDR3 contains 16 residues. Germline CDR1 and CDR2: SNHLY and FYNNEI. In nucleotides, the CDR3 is TGTGCCAGCAGTGATGAAGCGGGGGGGGTTATCGATACGCAGTATTTT. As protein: CASSDEAGGVIDTQYF.

DNA of the CDR3: TGTGCCAGCAGCGCGGGGGAGCGGGGCTCGGGCCAAGAGACCCAGTACTTC. This translates into CASSAGERGSGQETQYF. The chain joins TRBV14 to TRBJ2-5, with 7 bases lining up with TRBD2. The CDR3 runs 17 residues. Germline CDR1 and CDR2: SGHDN and FVKESK. Losses at the gene ends were 5 bases for V and 1 base for J; bases not matched to a gene: 13.